The 23 T cell receptor beta chains given below trace back to one sample, sequenced in a study of neurological immune-mediated disorders. A single record per CDR3 protein comes from TCRdb applying MiXCR to the 5' RACE reads. The table includes 35,000 to 40,000 distinct CDR3 sequences, 2.5% detected once. Material for sequencing was PBMCs. These receptors all come from a man aged 50 or older with multiple sclerosis.

This clonotype was seen at least ten times. The CDR3 here is CATAGRGPSSGANVLTF. In DNA, the CDR3 is TGTGCCACCGCGGGGCGGGGGCCGAGCTCTGGGGCCAACGTCCTGACTTTC. The V gene is TRBV15, the J gene TRBJ2-6; possible D gene TRBD2, 7 bases. The length of the CDR3 is 17 residues. CDR1 is LNHNV, CDR2 YYDKDF, per germline (reference sequence). V was cut by 8 bases and J by 0 bases, with 17 bases left in between.

This clonotype has at least ten counts. The CDR3 protein is CASSLGLPSTDTQYF. The CDR3 DNA is TGTGCCAGCAGCTTAGGATTACCGAGCACAGATACGCAGTATTTT. The chain couples TRBV7-2 to TRBJ2-3; D gene uncertain. Germline-derived CDR1 and CDR2 are SGHTA and FQGNSA. Trimming shortened V by 1 base and J by 0 bases, and 8 bases separated the two germline ends. The CDR3 has 15 amino acids.

Ten or more counts support this clonotype. The rearrangement joins TRBV20-1 to TRBJ1-4; no reliable D call. Germline assignment: CDR1 DFQATT and CDR2 SNEGSKA (reference sequence). The CDR3 loop spans 13 amino acids. Trimming shortened V by 6 bases and J by 8 bases, and 16 bases separated the two germline ends. CDR3 in amino acids: CSAPEDFGEKLFF. The CDR3 DNA reads as TGCAGTGCGCCCGAGGATTTCGGGGAAAAACTGTTTTTT.

This clonotype was observed many times. The chain combines TRBV7-2 with TRBJ2-1; a possible D gene is TRBD1 (6 bases). The CDR3 covers 15 residues. Trimming left V 3 bases short and J 1 base short, with 10 bases between. Per germline, CDR1 SGHTA and CDR2 FQGNSA. CDR3 in amino acids: CASSFDRSSYNEQFF. The CDR3 DNA sequence: TGTGCCAGCAGCTTCGACAGGTCATCCTACAATGAGCAGTTCTTC.

The sample holds one count of this clonotype. This chain links TRBV12-3 or TRBV12-4 with TRBJ1-2; 7 bases are a match to TRBD1. The CDR3 consists of 14 residues. V dropped 6 bases and J dropped 3; count of bases not matched to a gene: 7. The CDR3 loop is CASRKQGQDYGYTF. CDR3 coding DNA: TGTGCCAGCAGGAAACAGGGGCAAGACTATGGCTACACCTTC.

This clonotype was counted ten times or more. The chain combines TRBV5-1 with TRBJ2-1; no clear D. Deletions cut 0 bases from V and 4 bases from J, with 8 bases between. The CDR3 consists of 14 residues. The germline V gene encodes CDR1 SGHRS and CDR2 YFSETQ. The CDR3 reads CASSLVGPYNEQFF. CDR3 coding DNA: TGCGCCAGCAGCTTGGTCGGGCCTTACAATGAGCAGTTCTTC. The whole variable domain, filled in from reference TRBV5-1 and TRBJ2-1, reads KAGVTQTPRYLIKTRGQQVTLSCSPISGHRSVSWYQQTPGQGLQFLFEYFSETQRNKGNFPGRFSGRQFSNSRSEMNVSTLELGDSALYLCASSLVGPYNEQFFGPGTRLTVL.

This clonotype was observed a few times. The rearrangement uses TRBV7-2 and TRBJ1-6; 11 bases are shared with TRBD1. Trimming cost V 2 bases and J 9 bases; bases outside gene matches: 6. Germline loops: CDR1 SGHTA, CDR2 FQGNSA. The CDR3 sequence is 16 residues long. CDR3: CASSLTGTGGFSPLHF. CDR3 nucleotides: TGTGCCAGCAGCTTAACCGGGACAGGGGGGTTTTCACCCCTCCACTTT.

This clonotype came up many times. The rearrangement uses TRBV6-5 and TRBJ1-1, with D possibly being TRBD1 (6 bases). Germline V CDR1 and CDR2: MNHEY, SVGAGI. The CDR3 has 13 residues. V was trimmed by 2 bases and J by 3 bases, leaving 7 bases between them. CDR3 nucleotide sequence: TGTGCCAGCAGTTACGGGACACACACTGAAGCTTTCTTT. Translation: CASSYGTHTEAFF.

This clonotype was picked up many times. The chain links TRBV5-1 to TRBJ2-3, with TRBD2 identical over 9 bases. V dropped 4 bases and J dropped 4; count of bases not matched to a gene: 7. Per germline, CDR1 SGHRS and CDR2 YFSETQ. The CDR3 has 15 amino acids. Here the CDR3 reads CASSQGLAVSDTQYF. The CDR3 DNA reads TGCGCCAGCAGCCAGGGACTAGCAGTTTCAGATACGCAGTATTTT.

About this clonotype: A read error is possible here, since a much larger clone lies one base away. The chain combines TRBV7-2 with TRBJ2-6; D tentatively fits TRBD1 or TRBD2 (6 bases each). The CDR3 has 16 residues. Germline CDR1 SGHTA, CDR2 FQGNSA. The CDR3 is CASSLTTGTGAKVLTF. In DNA form, the CDR3 reads TGTGCCAGCAGCTTAACCACAGGGACTGGGGCCAAAGTCCTGACTTTC.

This clonotype occurred many times. The chain links TRBV12-3 or TRBV12-4 to TRBJ1-1; weak D call: TRBD1 (5 bases). This CDR3 is built from 14 residues. Deletions cut 7 bases from V and 0 bases from J, with 12 bases between. The CDR3 region has the DNA TGTGCCAGCAACCTGGGACGGATGAACACTGAAGCTTTCTTT. Its translation is CASNLGRMNTEAFF.

Ten or more counts support this clonotype. The rearrangement joins TRBV10-3 to TRBJ2-1; D is undetermined. CDR3 length: 16 amino acids. Between the trimmed V and J ends, which lost 3 bases and 7 bases, there was a span of 19 bases. The germline V gene encodes CDR1 ENHRY and CDR2 SYGVKD. CDR3 region: CAISDFTQGAGNEQFF. CDR3 in DNA: TGTGCCATCAGTGATTTTACCCAAGGAGCAGGAAATGAGCAGTTCTTC.

This clonotype was observed at least ten times. J is TRBJ2-7 and V is TRBV5-1; a weak D match, TRBD2 (5 bases). Germline V gene lookup returns CDR1 SGHRS and CDR2 YFSETQ. The V and J ends lost 7 bases and 0 bases respectively, with 11 bases between them. The CDR3 extends over 13 amino acids. The CDR3 nucleotides read TGCGCCAGCTCGGGGTACAACTCCTACGAGCAGTACTTC. Translation: CASSGYNSYEQYF.

This clonotype was recorded a few times. A much larger clone lies a single base off, so this may be a read error. The gene calls are TRBV7-8 and TRBJ2-7, with no clear D. V lost 1 base and J 7 bases, leaving 8 bases between the germline ends. The CDR3 covers 12 residues. Per the germline V gene, CDR1 is SGHVS and CDR2 is FQNEAQ. The CDR3 sequence: CASSLDGREQYF. The CDR3, as DNA: TGTGCCAGCAGCTTAGATGGTAGAGAGCAGTACTTC.

This clonotype was seen repeatedly, ten times or more. The chain joins TRBV7-2 to TRBJ1-4; TRBD1 agrees at 10 bases. Germline-derived CDR1 and CDR2 are SGHTA and FQGNSA. The CDR3 has 15 residues. J gave up 8 bases and V 5 bases, and 8 bases lay outside the gene matches. The chain's CDR3 is CASSPSGQGTEKLFF. CDR3 in DNA: TGTGCCAGCAGCCCTTCGGGACAGGGGACCGAAAAACTGTTTTTT.

The chain joins TRBV27 to TRBJ1-2, with D perhaps matching TRBD1 (6 bases). V dropped 3 bases and J dropped 2 bases, with 7 bases sitting between them. Germline CDR1 is MNHEY and CDR2 is SMNVEV (reference sequence). The CDR3 has 13 residues. In DNA, the CDR3 is TGTGCCAGCAGTTTCCAGGGGAACTATGGCTACACCTTC. This sequence encodes CASSFQGNYGYTF.

Ten or more counts support this clonotype. The J gene is TRBJ1-2, the V gene TRBV4-1; possible D gene TRBD1, 5 bases. Trimming cost V 1 base and J 3 bases, with 12 bases left between them. This CDR3 has 15 residues. CDR1 and CDR2 from the germline V gene are MGHRA and YSYEKL. CDR3 protein: CASSQVRGVDYGYTF. In nucleotides, the CDR3 is TGCGCCAGCAGCCAAGTGAGAGGGGTCGACTATGGCTACACCTTC.

There are a few counts of this clonotype. The junction departs from germline at one end; a sequencing error may be responsible. The rearrangement links TRBV20-1 to TRBJ1-6; the D gene is possibly TRBD1 (5 bases). CDR1 and CDR2 from the germline V gene are DFQATT and SNEGSKA (reference sequence). The CDR3 is made up of 15 amino acids. The CDR3 loop reads CSATPRKGFLSPLNF. As DNA, the CDR3 is TGCAGTGCTACTCCCCGGAAGGGGTTCTTGTCACCCCTCAACTTT.

This clonotype was observed many times. J is TRBJ2-7 and V is TRBV7-2, with unresolved D. Germline V gives CDR1 SGHTA, CDR2 FQGNSA. The CDR3 runs 12 residues. The germline V and J ends were trimmed by 4 bases and 0 bases, with 4 bases remaining between them. CDR3 in DNA: TGTGCCAGCAGCTCCAGCTCCTACGAGCAGTACTTC. Translation: CASSSSSYEQYF.

This clonotype was observed at least ten times. This chain connects TRBV7-8 to TRBJ2-5, with TRBD1 matching 8 bases. Trimming cost V 5 bases and J 5 bases; bases outside gene matches: 7. The CDR3 contains 14 residues. CDR1 is SGHVS, CDR2 FQNEAQ, per germline. CDR3 DNA sequence: TGTGCCAGCAGCCAGACAGGGGTCCGGGAGACCCAGTACTTC. Translation gives CASSQTGVRETQYF.

Ten or more counts support this clonotype. The chain links TRBV4-3 to TRBJ2-6, with D tentatively TRBD2 (5 bases). This CDR3 has 18 residues. Germline V CDR1 and CDR2: LGHNA, YSLEER. Trimming took 0 bases from V and 0 from J, leaving 12 bases between them. CDR3: CASSQDGLGSSGANVLTF. CDR3 sequence (DNA): TGCGCCAGCAGCCAAGATGGACTTGGATCCTCTGGGGCCAACGTCCTGACTTTC.

This clonotype was picked up many times. The V and J genes are TRBV20-1 and TRBJ2-3, with 7 bases lining up with TRBD1. The CDR3 spans 15 residues. The V and J ends lost 5 bases and 3 bases, in that order; junction bases with no gene match: 11. Germline values: CDR1 DFQATT, CDR2 SNEGSKA (reference sequence). The CDR3 nucleotides are TGCAGTGCTCGGGAAGCGAGGGGGCGGACAGATACGCAGTATTTT. This codes for CSAREARGRTDTQYF.

In this sample, this clonotype turned up many times. The chain employs TRBV19 and TRBJ1-2, with D perhaps matching TRBD1 (5 bases). V lost 4 bases to trimming and J lost 7 bases, with 16 bases between them. The CDR3 has 14 residues. Per the germline V gene, CDR1 is LNHDA and CDR2 is SQIVND (reference sequence). CDR3 residues: CASSKGPRKSGYTF. As DNA, the CDR3 is TGTGCCAGTAGTAAGGGACCCCGAAAGAGTGGCTACACCTTC.